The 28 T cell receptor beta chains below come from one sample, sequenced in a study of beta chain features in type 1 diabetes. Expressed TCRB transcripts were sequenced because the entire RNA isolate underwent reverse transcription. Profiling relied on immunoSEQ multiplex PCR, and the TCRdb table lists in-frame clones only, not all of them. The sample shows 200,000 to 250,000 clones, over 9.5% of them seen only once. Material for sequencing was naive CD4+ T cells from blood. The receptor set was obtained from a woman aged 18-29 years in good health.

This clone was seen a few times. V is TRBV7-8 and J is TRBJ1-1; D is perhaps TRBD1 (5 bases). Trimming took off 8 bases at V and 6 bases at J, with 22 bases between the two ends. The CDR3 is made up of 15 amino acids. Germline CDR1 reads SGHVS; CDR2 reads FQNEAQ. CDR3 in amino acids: CASGALGGFSPEAFF. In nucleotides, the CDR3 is TGTGCCAGCGGGGCGCTAGGTGGCTTTTCACCTGAAGCTTTCTTT. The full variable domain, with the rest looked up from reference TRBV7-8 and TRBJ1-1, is GAGVSQSPRYKVAKRGQDVALRCDPISGHVSLFWYQQALGQGPEFLTYFQNEAQLDKSGLPSDRFFAERPEGSVSTLKIQRTQQEDSAVYLCASGALGGFSPEAFFGQGTRLTVV.

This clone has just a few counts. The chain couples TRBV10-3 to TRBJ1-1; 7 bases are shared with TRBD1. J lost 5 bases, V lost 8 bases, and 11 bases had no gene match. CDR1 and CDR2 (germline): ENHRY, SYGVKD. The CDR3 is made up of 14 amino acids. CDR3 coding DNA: TGTGCCATCTTCGCGACAGGGAGGAAGACTGAAGCTTTCTTT. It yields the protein CAIFATGRKTEAFF.

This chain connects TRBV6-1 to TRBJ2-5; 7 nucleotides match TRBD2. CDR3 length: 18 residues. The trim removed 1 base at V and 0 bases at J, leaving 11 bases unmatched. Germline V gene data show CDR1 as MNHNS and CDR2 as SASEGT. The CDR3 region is CASSEVASGLFNQETQYF. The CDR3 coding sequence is TGTGCCAGCAGTGAAGTGGCTAGCGGCCTGTTTAACCAAGAGACCCAGTACTTC.

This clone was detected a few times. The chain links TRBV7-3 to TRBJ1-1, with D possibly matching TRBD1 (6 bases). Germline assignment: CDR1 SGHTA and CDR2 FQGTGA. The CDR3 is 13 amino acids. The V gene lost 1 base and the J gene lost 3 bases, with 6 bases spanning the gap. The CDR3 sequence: CASSLNRDTEAFF. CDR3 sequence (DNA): TGTGCCAGCAGCTTAAACAGGGACACTGAAGCTTTCTTT.

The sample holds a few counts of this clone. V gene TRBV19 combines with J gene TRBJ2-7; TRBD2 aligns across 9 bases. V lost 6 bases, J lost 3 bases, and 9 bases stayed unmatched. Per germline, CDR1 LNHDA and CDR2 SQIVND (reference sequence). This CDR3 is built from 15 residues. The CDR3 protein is CASRRLADNVYEQYF. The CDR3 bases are TGTGCCAGTAGAAGACTAGCGGATAACGTCTACGAGCAGTACTTC.

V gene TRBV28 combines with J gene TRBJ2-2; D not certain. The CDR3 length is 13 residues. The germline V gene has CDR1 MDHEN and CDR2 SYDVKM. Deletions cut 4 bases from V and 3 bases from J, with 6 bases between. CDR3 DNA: TGTGCCAGCAGTTACACATACACCGGGGAGCTGTTTTTT. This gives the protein CASSYTYTGELFF.

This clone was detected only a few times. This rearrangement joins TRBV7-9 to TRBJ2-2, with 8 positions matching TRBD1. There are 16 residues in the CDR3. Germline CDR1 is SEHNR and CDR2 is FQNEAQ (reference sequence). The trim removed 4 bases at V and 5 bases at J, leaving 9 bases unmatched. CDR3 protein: CASSSGQALLTGELFF. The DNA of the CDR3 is TGTGCCAGCAGCTCGGGACAGGCGTTATTGACCGGGGAGCTGTTTTTT.

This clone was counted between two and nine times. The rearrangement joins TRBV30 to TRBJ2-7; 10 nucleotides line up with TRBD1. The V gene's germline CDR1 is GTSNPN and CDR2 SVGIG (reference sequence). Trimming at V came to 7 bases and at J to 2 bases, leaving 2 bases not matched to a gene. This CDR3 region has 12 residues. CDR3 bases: TGTGCCTTGGGACAGGGGACCTACGAGCAGTACTTC. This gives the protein CALGQGTYEQYF.

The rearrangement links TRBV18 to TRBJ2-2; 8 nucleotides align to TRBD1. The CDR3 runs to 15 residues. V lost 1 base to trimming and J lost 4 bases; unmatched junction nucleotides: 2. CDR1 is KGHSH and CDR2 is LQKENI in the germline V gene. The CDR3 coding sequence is TGTGCCAGCTCACCACGGACAGGGCGCACCGGGGAGCTGTTTTTT. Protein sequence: CASSPRTGRTGELFF.

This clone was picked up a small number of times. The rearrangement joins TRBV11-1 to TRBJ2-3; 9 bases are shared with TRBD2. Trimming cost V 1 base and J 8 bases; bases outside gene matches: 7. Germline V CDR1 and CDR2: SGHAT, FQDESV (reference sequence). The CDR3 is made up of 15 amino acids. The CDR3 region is CASSLGTSGQGTQYF. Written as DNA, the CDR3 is TGTGCCAGCAGCTTAGGAACTAGCGGGCAAGGTACGCAGTATTTT.

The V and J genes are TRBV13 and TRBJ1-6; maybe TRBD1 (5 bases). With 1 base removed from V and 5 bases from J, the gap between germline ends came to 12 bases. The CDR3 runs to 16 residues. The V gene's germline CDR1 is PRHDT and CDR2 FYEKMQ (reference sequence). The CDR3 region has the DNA TGTGCCAGCAGCTTAGTGATGGGCAGGGATAATTCACCCCTCCACTTT. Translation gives CASSLVMGRDNSPLHF.

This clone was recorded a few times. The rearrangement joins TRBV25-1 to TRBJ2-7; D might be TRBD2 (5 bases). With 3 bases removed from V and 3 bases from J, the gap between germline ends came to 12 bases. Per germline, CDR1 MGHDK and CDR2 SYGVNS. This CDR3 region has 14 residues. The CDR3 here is CASSETNGNYEQYF. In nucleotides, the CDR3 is TGTGCCAGCAGTGAGACCAACGGGAACTACGAGCAGTACTTC.

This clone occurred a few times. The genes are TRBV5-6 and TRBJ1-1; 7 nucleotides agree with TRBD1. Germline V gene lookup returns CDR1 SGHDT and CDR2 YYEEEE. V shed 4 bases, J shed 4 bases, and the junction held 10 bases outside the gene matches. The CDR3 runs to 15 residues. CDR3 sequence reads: CASSPVHPGGTEAFF. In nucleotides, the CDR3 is TGTGCCAGCAGCCCGGTCCATCCAGGGGGCACTGAAGCTTTCTTT.

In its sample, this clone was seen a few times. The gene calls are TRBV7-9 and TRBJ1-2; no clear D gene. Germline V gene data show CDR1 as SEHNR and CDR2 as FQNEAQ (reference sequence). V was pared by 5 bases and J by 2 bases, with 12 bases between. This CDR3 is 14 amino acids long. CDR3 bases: TGTGCCAGCAGCGCCCTAGGTAGGAACTATGGCTACACCTTC. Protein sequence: CASSALGRNYGYTF.

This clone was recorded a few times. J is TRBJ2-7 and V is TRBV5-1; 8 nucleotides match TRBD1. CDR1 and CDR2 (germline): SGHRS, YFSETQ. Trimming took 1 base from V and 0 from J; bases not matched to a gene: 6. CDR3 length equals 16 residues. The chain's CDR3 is CASSLFGTGSSYEQYF. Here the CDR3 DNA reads TGCGCCAGCAGCTTGTTCGGGACAGGAAGCTCCTACGAGCAGTACTTC.

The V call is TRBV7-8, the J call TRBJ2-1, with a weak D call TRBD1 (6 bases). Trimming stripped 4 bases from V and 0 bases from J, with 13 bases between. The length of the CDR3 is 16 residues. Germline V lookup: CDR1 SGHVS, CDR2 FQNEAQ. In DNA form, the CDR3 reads TGTGCCAGCAGCTCCACAGGGCCAAGCTCCTACAATGAGCAGTTCTTC. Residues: CASSSTGPSSYNEQFF.

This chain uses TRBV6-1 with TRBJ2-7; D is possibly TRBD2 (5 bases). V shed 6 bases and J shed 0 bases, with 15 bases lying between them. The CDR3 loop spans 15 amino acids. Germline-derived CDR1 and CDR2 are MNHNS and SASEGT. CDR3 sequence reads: CASRSVDWSSYEQYF. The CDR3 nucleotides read TGTGCCAGCAGGTCGGTGGACTGGAGCTCCTACGAGCAGTACTTC.

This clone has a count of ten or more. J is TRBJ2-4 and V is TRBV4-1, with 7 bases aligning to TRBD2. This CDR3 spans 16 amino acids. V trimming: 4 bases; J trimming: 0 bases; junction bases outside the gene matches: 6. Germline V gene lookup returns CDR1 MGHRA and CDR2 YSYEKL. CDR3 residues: CASSPGTTLAKNIQYF. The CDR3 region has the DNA TGCGCCAGCAGCCCGGGGACTACCTTAGCCAAAAACATTCAGTACTTC.

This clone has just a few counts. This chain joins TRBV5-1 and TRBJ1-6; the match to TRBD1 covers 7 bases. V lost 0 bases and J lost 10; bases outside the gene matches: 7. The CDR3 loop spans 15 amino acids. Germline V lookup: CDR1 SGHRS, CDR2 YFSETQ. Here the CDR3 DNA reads TGCGCCAGCAGCTTGGATCCAGGGGGTGGATCACCCCTCCACTTT. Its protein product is CASSLDPGGGSPLHF.

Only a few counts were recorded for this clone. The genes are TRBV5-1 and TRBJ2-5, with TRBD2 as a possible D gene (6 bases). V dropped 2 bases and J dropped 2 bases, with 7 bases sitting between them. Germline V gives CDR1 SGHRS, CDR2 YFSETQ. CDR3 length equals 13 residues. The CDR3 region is CASSFGGQETQYF. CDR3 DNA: TGCGCCAGCAGCTTCGGGGGACAAGAGACCCAGTACTTC.

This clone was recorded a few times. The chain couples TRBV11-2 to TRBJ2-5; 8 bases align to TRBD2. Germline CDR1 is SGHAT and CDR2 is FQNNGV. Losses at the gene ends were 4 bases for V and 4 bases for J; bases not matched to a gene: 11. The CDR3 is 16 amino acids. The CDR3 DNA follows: TGTGCCAGCAGCTCTCCGGGGGGGATAGCTTTAGAGACCCAGTACTTC. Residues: CASSSPGGIALETQYF.

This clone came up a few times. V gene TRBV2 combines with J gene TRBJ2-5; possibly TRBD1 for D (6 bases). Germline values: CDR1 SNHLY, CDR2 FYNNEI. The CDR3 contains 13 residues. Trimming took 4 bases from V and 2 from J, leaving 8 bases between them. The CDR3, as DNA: TGTGCCAGCAGTGGTGGACAGCAAGAGACCCAGTACTTC. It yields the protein CASSGGQQETQYF.

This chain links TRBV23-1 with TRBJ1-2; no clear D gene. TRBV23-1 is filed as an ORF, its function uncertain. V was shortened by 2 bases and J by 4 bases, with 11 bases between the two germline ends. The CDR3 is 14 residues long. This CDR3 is CASSQVWRVYGYTF. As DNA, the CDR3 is TGCGCCAGCAGTCAAGTCTGGAGGGTCTATGGCTACACCTTC.

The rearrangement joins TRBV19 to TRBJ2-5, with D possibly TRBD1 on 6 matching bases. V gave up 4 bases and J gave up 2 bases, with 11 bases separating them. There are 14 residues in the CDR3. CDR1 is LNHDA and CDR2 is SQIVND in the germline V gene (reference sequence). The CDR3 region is CASSTGQFQETQYF. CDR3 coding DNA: TGTGCCAGTAGTACCGGACAGTTTCAAGAGACCCAGTACTTC.

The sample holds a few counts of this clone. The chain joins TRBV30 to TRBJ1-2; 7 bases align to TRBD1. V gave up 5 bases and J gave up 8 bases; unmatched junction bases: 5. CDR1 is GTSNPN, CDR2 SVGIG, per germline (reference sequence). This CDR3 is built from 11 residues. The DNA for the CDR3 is TGTGCCTGGGGACAGGTCGACGGCTACACCTTC. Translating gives CAWGQVDGYTF.

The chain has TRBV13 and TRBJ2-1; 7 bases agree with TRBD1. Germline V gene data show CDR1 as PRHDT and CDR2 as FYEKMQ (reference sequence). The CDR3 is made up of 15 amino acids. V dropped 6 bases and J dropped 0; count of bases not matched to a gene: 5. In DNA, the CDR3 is TGTGCCAGCAGGTTCAGGGGGATCTCCTACAATGAGCAGTTCTTC. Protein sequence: CASRFRGISYNEQFF.

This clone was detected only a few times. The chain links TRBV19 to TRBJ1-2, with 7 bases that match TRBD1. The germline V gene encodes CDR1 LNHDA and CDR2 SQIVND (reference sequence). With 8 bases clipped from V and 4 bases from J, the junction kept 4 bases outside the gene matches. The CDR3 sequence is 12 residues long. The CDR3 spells CASQGTVYGYTF. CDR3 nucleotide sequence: TGTGCCAGTCAAGGGACAGTCTATGGCTACACCTTC.

In nucleotides, the CDR3 is TGTGCCAGCAGCTTAAATGGGGGGGCTACTGAGCAGTTCTTC. Translation: CASSLNGGATEQFF. This chain links TRBV11-3 with TRBJ2-1; D perhaps matches TRBD2 (7 bases). Germline CDR1 and CDR2: SGHNT and YENEEA. The length of the CDR3 is 14 residues. Trimming shortened V by 2 bases and J by 9 bases, and 14 bases separated the two germline ends.